These 28 T cell receptor beta chains originate from one sample sequenced in a study of T cell responses to AZD1222 COVID-19 vaccine. Measured with immunoSEQ multiplex PCR; TCRdb has only the in-frame clones, and not every one. This table holds roughly 130,000 clones, about 90% found once. This material consisted of peripheral blood, taken on day 0 of AZD1222 vaccination. The receptors were gathered from an adult in good health.

The chain couples TRBV9 to TRBJ1-1; D ambiguous. In germline, CDR1 is SGDLS, CDR2 YYNGEE. CDR3 length: 13 amino acids. V lost 6 bases to trimming and J lost 5 bases, with 14 bases between them. CDR3 nucleotide sequence: TGTGCCAGCACCTCCTCGAGTCGGACTGAAGCTTTCTTT. Translation gives CASTSSSRTEAFF.

A single count supports this clone. The chain carries TRBV2 and TRBJ2-4, with D hard to call. The CDR3 sequence is 14 residues long. V lost 7 bases to trimming and J lost 5 bases, with 15 bases between them. Germline lookup yields CDR1 SNHLY and CDR2 FYNNEI. This chain's CDR3 is CASKGLLSQNIQYF. In DNA, the CDR3 is TGTGCCAGCAAGGGTCTTCTTAGCCAAAACATTCAGTACTTC.

The chain is built from TRBV9 and TRBJ2-2, with 7 bases aligning to TRBD1. CDR1 is SGDLS, CDR2 YYNGEE, per germline. CDR3 length equals 16 residues. V gave up 3 bases and J gave up 0 bases; unmatched junction bases: 5. CDR3 loop: CASSDWTGSNTGELFF. The CDR3, as DNA: TGTGCCAGCAGCGACTGGACAGGATCGAACACCGGGGAGCTGTTTTTT.

This clone was recorded once. CDR3 coding DNA: TGTGCCAGCAGCCACCTCGGCACTGGTGAGCAGTTCTTC. Translated: CASSHLGTGEQFF. The chain carries TRBV3-1 (or the pseudogene TRBV3-2) and TRBJ2-1; D is undetermined. Germline CDR1 reads LGHDT; CDR2 reads YNNKEL (reference sequence). The CDR3 totals 13 residues. Trimming shortened V by 3 bases and J by 9 bases, and 12 bases separated the two germline ends.

The chain carries TRBV7-3 and TRBJ2-2, with TRBD1 as a possible D gene (6 bases). The germline V gene has CDR1 SGHTA and CDR2 FQGTGA. This CDR3 contains 16 residues. V lost 2 bases to trimming and J lost 7 bases, with 17 bases between them. Written as DNA, the CDR3 is TGTGCCAGCAGCTTACGTGGGGCAGGGGACGGCGGGGAGCTGTTTTTT. Translating it yields CASSLRGAGDGGELFF.

J is TRBJ2-1 and V is TRBV29-1; TRBD1 agrees at 8 bases. The CDR3 is made up of 12 amino acids. From germline, CDR1 is SQVTM and CDR2 ANQGSEA. V shed 4 bases, J shed 6 bases, and the junction held 2 bases outside the gene matches. The CDR3 protein is CSVAGTGNEQFF. The CDR3 DNA reads TGCAGCGTTGCGGGGACAGGCAATGAGCAGTTCTTC.

The chain recombines TRBV12-3 or TRBV12-4 with TRBJ1-5; D is ambiguous. Trimming stripped 5 bases from V and 6 bases from J, with 8 bases between. CDR3 size: 12 residues. This chain's CDR3 is CASSLLGQPQHF. Written as DNA, the CDR3 is TGTGCCAGCAGTCTTCTTGGTCAGCCCCAGCATTTT.

The chain links TRBV30 to TRBJ1-4; D is uncertain. The CDR3 length is 11 residues. Germline V gene data show CDR1 as GTSNPN and CDR2 as SVGIG (reference sequence). The V end was cut by 2 bases, the J end by 11 bases, with 9 bases between. The CDR3, as DNA: TGTGCCTGGAGTACCTCTTCGAAACTGTTTTTT. This translates into CAWSTSSKLFF. Full variable domain (rest looked up from reference TRBV30 and TRBJ1-4): SQTIHQWPATLVQPVGSPLSLECTVEGTSNPNLYWYRQAAGRGLQLLFYSVGIGQISSEVPQNLSASRPQDRQFILSSKKLLLSDSGFYLCAWSTSSKLFFGSGTQLSVL.

The rearrangement links TRBV5-1 to TRBJ2-5; D assignment may be TRBD1 or TRBD2 (7 bases each). V lost 4 bases and J lost 3, with 16 bases in between. Germline assignment: CDR1 SGHRS and CDR2 YFSETQ. The length of the CDR3 is 15 residues. The CDR3 is CASSPTGREEETQYF. CDR3 sequence (DNA): TGCGCCAGCAGCCCGACAGGGAGGGAGGAAGAGACCCAGTACTTC.

The chain combines TRBV19 with TRBJ2-3, with 11 bases identical to TRBD2. V was clipped by 6 bases and J by 5 bases; unmatched bases: 10. Germline V gene sequence: CDR1 LNHDA, CDR2 SQIVND (reference sequence). The CDR3 runs 16 residues. CDR3 DNA sequence: TGTGCCAGTAGCCTCCTTAGCGGGGGGGCGGGAGATACGCAGTATTTT. Its protein is CASSLLSGGAGDTQYF.

This rearrangement joins TRBV11-3 to TRBJ2-4; TRBD1 is a possible D gene (7 bases). This CDR3 has 13 amino acids. CDR1 is SGHNT, CDR2 YENEEA, per germline. Between the trimmed V and J ends, which lost 5 bases and 9 bases, there was a span of 14 bases. The DNA for the CDR3 is TGTGCCAGCAGCCTCGGACAGGAGGGCATTCAGTACTTC. Translation gives CASSLGQEGIQYF.

The rearrangement joins TRBV7-9 to TRBJ2-2; D gene ambiguous. The germline gives CDR1 SEHNR, CDR2 FQNEAQ (reference sequence). Between the trimmed V and J ends, which lost 3 bases and 5 bases, there was a span of 4 bases. The CDR3 has 12 amino acids. The CDR3 region has the DNA TGTGCCAGCAGCTTCAGAACCGGGGAGCTGTTTTTT. This translates into CASSFRTGELFF.

The chain carries TRBV5-1 and TRBJ1-1, with 7 bases identical to TRBD1. Per the germline V gene, CDR1 is SGHRS and CDR2 is YFSETQ. With 4 bases clipped from V and 0 bases from J, the junction kept 9 bases outside the gene matches. The CDR3 length is 16 residues. CDR3 protein: CASSPLKTGMNTEAFF. The DNA for the CDR3 is TGCGCCAGCAGCCCACTCAAGACAGGGATGAACACTGAAGCTTTCTTT.

The V gene is TRBV6-5, the J gene TRBJ1-4; unclear D gene. The V end was cut by 3 bases, the J end by 4 bases, with 6 bases between. The CDR3 length is 13 residues. Germline lookup yields CDR1 MNHEY and CDR2 SVGAGI. The CDR3: CASSYSGNEKLFF. The CDR3, as DNA: TGTGCCAGCAGTTATAGCGGTAATGAAAAACTGTTTTTT.

CDR3 region: CASSSPTALGNTIYF. The DNA of the CDR3 is TGTGCCAGCAGCAGCCCCACAGCGCTTGGAAACACCATATATTTT. The rearrangement uses TRBV5-4 and TRBJ1-3, with D uncertain. From germline, CDR1 is SGHNT and CDR2 YYREEE (reference sequence). V was clipped by 4 bases and J by 3 bases, with 14 bases between them. This CDR3 has 15 residues.

This sequence joins TRBV7-9 and TRBJ2-5; the match to TRBD1 covers 9 bases. CDR3 size: 16 residues. Germline values: CDR1 SEHNR, CDR2 FQNEAQ (reference sequence). V trimming: 7 bases; J trimming: 5 bases; junction bases outside the gene matches: 14. Here the CDR3 reads CASTPVGTGHGETQYF. DNA for the CDR3: TGTGCCAGCACCCCCGTCGGGACAGGGCATGGGGAGACCCAGTACTTC.

The CDR3 here is CASSQDTGARYSPLHF. The CDR3 DNA reads as TGTGCCAGCAGCCAAGATACGGGGGCGCGTTATTCACCCCTCCACTTT. V gene TRBV4-2 combines with J gene TRBJ1-6; D may be TRBD1 (6 bases). V was clipped by 0 bases and J by 8 bases, with 14 bases between them. Germline loops: CDR1 LGHNA, CDR2 YNFKEQ. The CDR3 has 16 residues.

The CDR3 is CASSGSRSYNEQFF. The CDR3 DNA sequence: TGTGCCAGCAGTGGTAGCAGGTCCTACAATGAGCAGTTCTTC. The chain employs TRBV2 and TRBJ2-1; no reliable D call. V was pared by 4 bases and J by 1 base, with 8 bases between. Germline loops: CDR1 SNHLY, CDR2 FYNNEI. The CDR3 spans 14 residues.

This rearrangement joins TRBV9 to TRBJ1-2; 7 nucleotides match TRBD1. Germline trimming cut 4 bases from V and 5 bases from J; bases unmatched to any gene: 5. This CDR3 is built from 13 residues. Per the germline V gene, CDR1 is SGDLS and CDR2 is YYNGEE. The CDR3 loop is CASSLRQGYGYTF. DNA for the CDR3: TGTGCCAGCAGCCTCCGACAGGGATATGGCTACACCTTC. Based on the CDR3 plus reference TRBV9 and TRBJ1-2, the full variable domain is DSGVTQTPKHLITATGQRVTLRCSPRSGDLSVYWYQQSLDQGLQFLIQYYNGEERAKGNILERFSAQQFPDLHSELNLSSLELGDSALYFCASSLRQGYGYTFGSGTRLTVV.

This chain uses TRBV7-2 with TRBJ2-7, with TRBD1 matching over 7 bases. Germline loops: CDR1 SGHTA, CDR2 FQGNSA. The CDR3 loop spans 15 amino acids. J lost 6 bases, V lost 6 bases, and 14 bases had no gene match. CDR3 bases: TGTGCCAGCAGACCCCCCGGGACAGCTTACTCCGAGCAGTACTTC. This codes for CASRPPGTAYSEQYF.

The V gene is TRBV3-1 (or the pseudogene TRBV3-2), the J gene TRBJ1-6; no firm D call. CDR3 length: 15 residues. Looked up from germline, CDR1 is LGHDT and CDR2 is YNNKEL (reference sequence). V gave up 4 bases and J gave up 6 bases, with 13 bases separating them. The CDR3 reads CASSLVGRINSPLHF. Here the CDR3 DNA reads TGTGCCAGCAGCCTCGTTGGACGGATTAATTCACCCCTCCACTTT.

J is TRBJ1-2 and V is TRBV18; unclear D gene. V was pared by 3 bases and J by 0 bases, with 11 bases between. Germline CDR1 and CDR2: KGHSH and LQKENI. The CDR3 spans 15 residues. DNA for the CDR3: TGTGCCAGCTCACCTAGGGCAGCACCTAACTATGGCTACACCTTC. Translation: CASSPRAAPNYGYTF.

The chain uses TRBV6-2 or TRBV6-3 and TRBJ2-1, with 14 bases identical to TRBD2. The ends lost 2 bases at V and 0 bases at J; junction bases unmatched: 9. The CDR3 is 20 residues long. The germline gives CDR1 MNHEY, CDR2 SVGEGT. CDR3 sequence (DNA): TGTGCCAGCAGTTACGGGCCGGGACTAGCGGGGGCTTTCTCCTACAATGAGCAGTTCTTC. Translation: CASSYGPGLAGAFSYNEQFF.

The chain links TRBV7-2 to TRBJ2-1; D is uncertain. The germline V gene encodes CDR1 SGHTA and CDR2 FQGNSA. Trimming pared 1 base from V and 5 bases from J, leaving 6 bases between. The CDR3 loop spans 13 amino acids. CDR3 in amino acids: CASSLVRNNEQFF. As DNA, the CDR3 is TGTGCCAGCAGCTTAGTTCGGAACAATGAGCAGTTCTTC.

V is TRBV6-2 or TRBV6-3 and J is TRBJ2-7, with D perhaps TRBD2 (5 bases). CDR1 is MNHEY and CDR2 is SVGEGT in the germline V gene. This CDR3 region has 13 residues. The ends were cut back, 6 bases at V and 2 bases at J, with 11 bases in the middle. CDR3 in amino acids: CASSDTGTYEQYF. The DNA for the CDR3 is TGTGCCAGCAGCGACACCGGGACCTACGAGCAGTACTTC.

This chain links TRBV9 with TRBJ1-6, with D maybe TRBD1 (5 bases). Germline V gene sequence: CDR1 SGDLS, CDR2 YYNGEE. There are 17 residues in the CDR3. With 0 bases removed from V and 0 bases from J, the gap between germline ends came to 10 bases. The CDR3 DNA is TGTGCCAGCAGCGTAGGGGCCAGGGTCTCCTATAATTCACCCCTCCACTTT. This encodes CASSVGARVSYNSPLHF.

The DNA for the CDR3 is TGTGCCATCAGTGAGTCTGGCAGGGGGCATAACACTGAAGCTTTCTTT. Translated, it gives CAISESGRGHNTEAFF. The rearrangement uses TRBV10-3 and TRBJ1-1; 8 positions match TRBD1. This CDR3 has 16 amino acids. V lost 0 bases and J lost 2; bases outside the gene matches: 5. Germline V lookup: CDR1 ENHRY, CDR2 SYGVKD.

The J gene is TRBJ1-2, the V gene TRBV7-2; 12 nucleotides align to TRBD1. Losses at the gene ends were 4 bases for V and 4 bases for J; bases not matched to a gene: 4. Germline V gene sequence: CDR1 SGHTA, CDR2 FQGNSA. The CDR3 covers 15 residues. CDR3 protein: CASSSGQGAFYGYTF. The DNA for the CDR3 is TGTGCCAGCAGCTCGGGACAGGGGGCTTTCTATGGCTACACCTTC.